The 12 T cell receptor beta chains below all came from one sample that was sequenced in a study of T cell clonality in common variable immunodeficiency. Produced via immunoSEQ multiplex PCR; TCRdb's table is partial and in-frame only. Observed in the sample are about 44,000 clones, none of them singletons. Material for sequencing was peripheral blood mononuclear cells. The source is a person between 18 and 75 years old in good health.

The sample holds many counts of this clone. The CDR3 end is not reached by the read, which stops 3 residues before it; the germline J gene fills it in. V is TRBV6-1 and J is TRBJ1-6; TRBD1 agrees at 7 bases. Germline loops: CDR1 MNHNS, CDR2 SASEGT. The CDR3 is 16 amino acids. J gave up 9 bases and V 4 bases, and 12 bases lay outside the gene matches. The covered CDR3 bases are TGTGCCAGCAGTGCCTGGGAGGACAGGAGATTTTCACCC. As protein: CASSAWEDRRFSP. In full, the CDR3 is CASSAWEDRRFSPLHF.

This clone showed up just a few times. The CDR3 reads CSARDQGGINQPQHF. The covered CDR3 bases are TGCAGTGCTAGAGATCAGGGAGGGATCAATCAGCCC. The chain couples TRBV20-1 to TRBJ1-5; tentative D call: TRBD1 (5 bases). The read finishes 3 residues shy of the CDR3 end, and the germline J gene is used to complete it. Trimming took off 0 bases at V and 3 bases at J, with 12 bases between the two ends. There are 15 residues in the CDR3. Germline loops: CDR1 DFQATT, CDR2 SNEGSKA (reference sequence).

This clone was seen only a few times. Coverage ceases 3 residues before the CDR3 finishes, and the germline J gene fills in the end. The V gene is TRBV10-2, the J gene TRBJ1-1; TRBD1 matches 8 bases. The CDR3 has 11 residues. Germline CDR1 WSHSY, CDR2 SAAADI. The part of the CDR3 DNA that was read is TGCGCCAGCAGGAGGGACAGGGAA. Protein: CASRRDRE. The whole CDR3 protein reads CASRRDREAFF.

This clone was observed many times. Read data end 3 residues before the CDR3 end; the end is taken from the germline J gene. The chain couples TRBV28 to TRBJ1-1; D perhaps matches TRBD1 (5 bases). Trimming cost V 5 bases and J 4 bases, with 20 bases left between them. This CDR3 has 16 amino acids. Germline CDR1 is MDHEN and CDR2 is SYDVKM. The CDR3 DNA, read in part, is TGTGCCAGCAGTCCACCCCCTGGGGCCGGCGGCACTGAA. It encodes CASSPPPGAGGTE. The whole CDR3 sequence is CASSPPPGAGGTEAFF.

This clone has a count of ten or more. Coverage ceases 3 residues before the CDR3 finishes, and the germline J gene fills in the end. The chain employs TRBV19 and TRBJ2-7; 7 nucleotides agree with TRBD1. Per germline, CDR1 LNHDA and CDR2 SQIVND (reference sequence). The CDR3 has 14 amino acids. J lost 0 bases, V lost 5 bases, and 4 bases had no gene match. The part of the CDR3 DNA that was read is TGTGCCAGTAGTTACCGGGACAGCTCCTACGAG. Residues: CASSYRDSSYE. The complete CDR3 sequence is CASSYRDSSYEQYF.

Comment on this clone: Read sequence stops 3 residues before the CDR3 end, and the germline J gene provides the missing end. The J gene is TRBJ1-2, the V gene TRBV19; no clear D gene. The germline gives CDR1 LNHDA, CDR2 SQIVND (reference sequence). Trimming left V 5 bases short and J 0 bases short, with 4 bases between. The CDR3 extends over 12 amino acids. The part of the CDR3 DNA that was read is TGTGCCAGTAGTCCGGCTAACTATGGC. This gives the protein CASSPANYG. The full-length CDR3 reads as CASSPANYGYTF.

At least ten counts were recorded for this clone. Sequencing ends 3 residues short of the CDR3 end; the germline J gene provides the rest. V and J are TRBV6-2 or TRBV6-3 and TRBJ2-5, with TRBD2 matching 8 bases. With V trimmed by 6 bases and J by 2 bases, 11 bases remained unmatched. In germline, CDR1 is MNHEY, CDR2 SVGEGT. The CDR3 runs 16 residues. CDR3 bases read: TGTGCCAGCAGAACTCGTAGTAGCGGGGTACAAGAGACC. Protein sequence: CASRTRSSGVQET. The CDR3, in full, reads CASRTRSSGVQETQYF.

This clone was found many times. The observed sequence ends 3 residues before the CDR3 terminus, with the missing tail filled in from the germline J gene. V and J are TRBV29-1 and TRBJ1-1; no reliable D call. Germline V gene lookup returns CDR1 SQVTM and CDR2 ANQGSEA. The CDR3 has 11 amino acids. V was clipped by 0 bases and J by 7 bases, with 6 bases between them. The CDR3 DNA, read in part, is TGCAGCGTTGAAGACAGGCGTGAA. Its protein product is CSVEDRRE. The whole CDR3 is CSVEDRREAFF.

This clone showed up many times. The CDR3 protein is CASSPEGYGYTF. The DNA read from the CDR3 is TGTGCCAGCTCACCGGAGGGTTATGGC. The chain uses TRBV18 and TRBJ1-2; D unresolved. The CDR3 end is not reached by the read, which stops 3 residues before it; the germline J gene fills it in. CDR3 length equals 12 residues. V dropped 3 bases and J dropped 5 bases, with 7 bases sitting between them. CDR1 is KGHSH and CDR2 is LQKENI in the germline V gene.

This clone was seen ten or more times. The CDR3 end is not reached by the read, which stops 3 residues before it; the germline J gene fills it in. This rearrangement joins TRBV20-1 to TRBJ1-5; 10 nucleotides align to TRBD1. V lost 5 bases and J lost 6; bases outside the gene matches: 4. CDR1 is DFQATT, CDR2 SNEGSKA, per germline (reference sequence). The CDR3 has 13 amino acids. CDR3 bases read: TGCAGTGCTGGGGACAGGGGTGCTCAGCCC. Protein product: CSAGDRGAQP. The whole CDR3 sequence is CSAGDRGAQPQHF.

In its sample, this clone was seen many times. Read coverage stops 3 residues before the CDR3 terminus; the germline J gene supplies the remainder. This chain links TRBV6-4 with TRBJ1-5; 8 bases agree with TRBD1. Germline assignment: CDR1 MRHNA and CDR2 SNTAGT. The J segment lost 2 bases and the V segment lost 0 bases, leaving 0 bases of the junction unmatched. The length of the CDR3 is 15 residues. CDR3 protein: CASSDSTGGNQPQHF. The sequenced part of the CDR3 DNA is TGTGCCAGCAGTGACTCGACAGGGGGCAATCAGCCC.

This clone was recorded at least ten times. The observed sequence ends 3 residues before the CDR3 terminus, with the missing tail filled in from the germline J gene. The chain couples TRBV7-3 to TRBJ1-6; TRBD1 is a possible D gene (5 bases). V lost 5 bases to trimming and J lost 9 bases, with 14 bases between them. Germline lookup yields CDR1 SGHTA and CDR2 FQGTGA. The CDR3 has 14 residues. The CDR3 bases that were read are TGTGCCAGCAGCGCCCTCCCAGGGCGTTCACCC. It encodes CASSALPGRSP. The CDR3 in full is CASSALPGRSPLHF.